Shown below are 19 T cell receptor beta chains from a single sample sequenced in a study of blood T cells in healthy people across ages. Alongside a J-beta primer mix, a sample-barcoded 5' primer served in a second PCR lasting about 7 to 11 cycles. TCRdb re-called the 5' RACE reads through MiXCR, storing one row per CDR3 protein. In the table there are around 1.7 million distinct CDR3 sequences, roughly 30% of which are singletons. Input material: blood. The receptors stem from a woman aged 30 to 39 in good health.

This chain links TRBV18 with TRBJ2-4; D possibly corresponds to TRBD1 (5 bases). Germline lookup yields CDR1 KGHSH and CDR2 LQKENI. The CDR3 is made up of 15 amino acids. Trimming left V 0 bases short and J 3 bases short, with 9 bases between. In nucleotides, the CDR3 is TGTGCCAGCTCACCACCAGGGGCGCGCAAAAACATTCAGTACTTC. Translated, it gives CASSPPGARKNIQYF.

The V and J genes are TRBV24-1 and TRBJ2-5; D may correspond to TRBD1 or TRBD2 (5 bases each). Trimming cost V 5 bases and J 6 bases, with 12 bases left between them. The length of the CDR3 is 13 residues. Germline CDR1 and CDR2: KGHDR and SFDVKD. CDR3 nucleotide sequence: TGTGCCACCAGTGTTGGGGACGCGAAGACCCAGTACTTC. This gives the protein CATSVGDAKTQYF.

V is TRBV7-9 and J is TRBJ1-1, with a possible D match to TRBD1 (5 bases). Trimming pared 6 bases from V and 4 bases from J, leaving 15 bases between. CDR1 and CDR2 (germline): SEHNR, FQNEAQ (reference sequence). CDR3 size: 14 residues. Here the CDR3 DNA reads TGTGCCAGCAGACGTATCAGGGAGGGCACTGAAGCTTTCTTT. Its protein is CASRRIREGTEAFF.

This clonotype came up a few times. The chain uses TRBV6-1 and TRBJ1-2; D is perhaps TRBD1 (6 bases). The germline V gene encodes CDR1 MNHNS and CDR2 SASEGT. The CDR3 consists of 17 residues. The V gene lost 1 base and the J gene lost 5 bases, with 20 bases spanning the gap. The CDR3 here is CASSEGVGGDLRYGYTF. CDR3 sequence (DNA): TGTGCCAGCAGTGAAGGTGTAGGGGGGGACCTACGATATGGCTACACCTTC.

This clonotype was seen only a few times. CDR3 DNA: TGTGCCAGCAGCCCTCGACCGAAGGGCCCCTTCAAAAACATTCAGTACTTC. Protein sequence: CASSPRPKGPFKNIQYF. J is TRBJ2-4 and V is TRBV3-1; D gene ambiguous. V was clipped by 4 bases and J by 3 bases, with 19 bases between them. Germline values: CDR1 LGHDT, CDR2 YNNKEL (reference sequence). CDR3 length: 17 amino acids.

As concerns this clonotype: At one end the junction does not follow the germline gene, possibly because of a read error. The chain has TRBV7-9 and TRBJ1-1; TRBD1 is a possible D gene (5 bases). The germline gives CDR1 SEHNR, CDR2 FQNEAQ (reference sequence). This CDR3 is built from 15 residues. In DNA, the CDR3 is TGTGCCAGCAGCATAGCGGGGACGGAGAACACTGAAGCTTTCTTT. Residues: CASSIAGTENTEAFF.

The genes are TRBV6-1 and TRBJ1-1; weak D call: TRBD1 (5 bases). Trimming stripped 6 bases from V and 11 bases from J, with 16 bases between. This CDR3 is 12 amino acids long. Looked up from germline, CDR1 is MNHNS and CDR2 is SASEGT. The CDR3 protein is CASRGDGPGAFF. The CDR3, as DNA: TGTGCCAGCAGGGGAGATGGCCCAGGGGCTTTCTTT.

This chain uses TRBV6-6 with TRBJ2-4, with 9 nucleotides matching TRBD1. The assigned J gene may be wrong: the sequence end matches TRBJ2-7 better. The CDR3 has 15 amino acids. CDR1 MNHNY and CDR2 SVGAGI come from the germline V gene (reference sequence). The CDR3 is CASSSTGGQVYEQYF. As DNA, the CDR3 is TGTGCCAGCAGCTCGACAGGGGGTCAGGTTTACGAGCAGTACTTC.

V usage is TRBV7-8 and J usage is TRBJ2-3, with 14 bases that match TRBD2. V trimming: 5 bases; J trimming: 7 bases; junction bases outside the gene matches: 11. Germline CDR1 SGHVS, CDR2 FQNEAQ. The CDR3 covers 17 residues. This chain's CDR3 is CASSRGTSGSMTNTQYF. As DNA, the CDR3 is TGTGCCAGCAGCCGCGGGACTAGCGGGAGCATGACAAATACGCAGTATTTT.

Ten or more counts support this clonotype. The rearrangement uses TRBV7-2 and TRBJ1-2; 8 nucleotides match TRBD1. Trimming cost V 0 bases and J 8 bases; bases outside gene matches: 8. Germline V gene sequence: CDR1 SGHTA, CDR2 FQGNSA. The CDR3 covers 15 residues. The CDR3 DNA is TGTGCCAGCAGCTTAGCTCTCGGACAGGGCGACGGCTACACCTTC. Protein: CASSLALGQGDGYTF.

This clonotype was recorded many times. This chain connects TRBV29-1 to TRBJ2-4; D not certain. CDR1 is SQVTM, CDR2 ANQGSEA, per germline. The CDR3 totals 12 residues. The ends were cut back, 3 bases at V and 6 bases at J, with 9 bases in the middle. DNA of the CDR3: TGCAGCGTTGAGGTATCAGTAAACATTCAGTACTTC. Encoded protein: CSVEVSVNIQYF.

To note about this clonotype: This may arise from a read error, as a much more abundant clone is one base away. The chain is built from TRBV12-3 or TRBV12-4 and TRBJ2-1; TRBD2 matches 12 bases. V was clipped by 7 bases and J by 13 bases; unmatched bases: 14. CDR3 size: 15 residues. The CDR3 loop is CASTGLAGFSETQFF. The CDR3 nucleotides read TGTGCCAGCACAGGACTAGCGGGGTTCTCGGAGACCCAGTTCTTC.

This clonotype was counted between two and nine times. The J gene is TRBJ2-7, the V gene TRBV12-3 or TRBV12-4, with 8 bases that match TRBD2. Trimming at V came to 5 bases and at J to 6 bases, leaving 9 bases not matched to a gene. The CDR3 consists of 14 residues. CDR3 nucleotides: TGTGCCAGCAGTCCAGCCACTCGGGGGGGCGAGCAGTACTTC. The encoded protein is CASSPATRGGEQYF.

The V and J genes are TRBV5-1 and TRBJ1-5, with D possibly matching TRBD1 (6 bases). The CDR3 spans 13 residues. Looked up from germline, CDR1 is SGHRS and CDR2 is YFSETQ. The V gene lost 4 bases and the J gene lost 6 bases, with 11 bases spanning the gap. CDR3 bases: TGCGCCAGCAGCGGGGGGCCCCTTCAGCCCCAGCATTTT. As protein: CASSGGPLQPQHF.

V usage is TRBV6-2 or TRBV6-3 and J usage is TRBJ1-1; a weak D match, TRBD1 (5 bases). CDR3 size: 14 residues. CDR1 is MNHEY, CDR2 SVGEGT, per germline. The germline V and J ends were trimmed by 4 bases and 5 bases, with 14 bases remaining between them. The CDR3 spells CASSSPGRATEAFF. The DNA of the CDR3 is TGTGCCAGCAGTTCCCCAGGCAGGGCGACTGAAGCTTTCTTT.

This clonotype was seen at least ten times. V and J are TRBV18 and TRBJ2-5; D ambiguous. V lost 3 bases and J 2 bases, leaving 4 bases between the germline ends. The CDR3 loop spans 12 amino acids. Germline V gene sequence: CDR1 KGHSH, CDR2 LQKENI. The CDR3 DNA reads TGTGCCAGCTCACCTCCGCAAGAGACCCAGTACTTC. This sequence encodes CASSPPQETQYF.

This clonotype was observed a handful of times. The rearrangement uses TRBV12-5 and TRBJ2-5, with 7 nucleotides matching TRBD1. V trimming: 3 bases; J trimming: 1 base; junction bases outside the gene matches: 2. Germline CDR1 reads LGHNT; CDR2 reads FRNRAP. The CDR3 runs 14 residues. The CDR3 coding sequence is TGTGCTAGTGGTTTCGGGACAGCCCAAGAGACCCAGTACTTC. Its protein is CASGFGTAQETQYF.

In its sample, this clonotype was seen a few times. The V and J genes are TRBV5-1 and TRBJ1-4, with D unclear. The CDR3 runs to 15 residues. Germline CDR1 reads SGHRS; CDR2 reads YFSETQ. Trimming stripped 0 bases from V and 6 bases from J, with 12 bases between. The CDR3 nucleotides read TGCGCCAGCAGCTTGGAGGGTGACGCCTATGAAAAACTGTTTTTT. Its protein is CASSLEGDAYEKLFF.

To note about this clonotype: This may be a read error, as it is one base from a much larger clone. The rearrangement joins TRBV29-1 to TRBJ2-7, with unresolved D. The CDR3 has 13 residues. CDR1 and CDR2 (germline): SQVTM, ANQGSEA. The V and J ends lost 4 bases and 0 bases respectively, with 10 bases between them. The CDR3 region is CSVVYAGSYEQYF. The CDR3 coding sequence is TGCAGCGTTGTGTATGCCGGCTCCTACGAGCAGTACTTC.